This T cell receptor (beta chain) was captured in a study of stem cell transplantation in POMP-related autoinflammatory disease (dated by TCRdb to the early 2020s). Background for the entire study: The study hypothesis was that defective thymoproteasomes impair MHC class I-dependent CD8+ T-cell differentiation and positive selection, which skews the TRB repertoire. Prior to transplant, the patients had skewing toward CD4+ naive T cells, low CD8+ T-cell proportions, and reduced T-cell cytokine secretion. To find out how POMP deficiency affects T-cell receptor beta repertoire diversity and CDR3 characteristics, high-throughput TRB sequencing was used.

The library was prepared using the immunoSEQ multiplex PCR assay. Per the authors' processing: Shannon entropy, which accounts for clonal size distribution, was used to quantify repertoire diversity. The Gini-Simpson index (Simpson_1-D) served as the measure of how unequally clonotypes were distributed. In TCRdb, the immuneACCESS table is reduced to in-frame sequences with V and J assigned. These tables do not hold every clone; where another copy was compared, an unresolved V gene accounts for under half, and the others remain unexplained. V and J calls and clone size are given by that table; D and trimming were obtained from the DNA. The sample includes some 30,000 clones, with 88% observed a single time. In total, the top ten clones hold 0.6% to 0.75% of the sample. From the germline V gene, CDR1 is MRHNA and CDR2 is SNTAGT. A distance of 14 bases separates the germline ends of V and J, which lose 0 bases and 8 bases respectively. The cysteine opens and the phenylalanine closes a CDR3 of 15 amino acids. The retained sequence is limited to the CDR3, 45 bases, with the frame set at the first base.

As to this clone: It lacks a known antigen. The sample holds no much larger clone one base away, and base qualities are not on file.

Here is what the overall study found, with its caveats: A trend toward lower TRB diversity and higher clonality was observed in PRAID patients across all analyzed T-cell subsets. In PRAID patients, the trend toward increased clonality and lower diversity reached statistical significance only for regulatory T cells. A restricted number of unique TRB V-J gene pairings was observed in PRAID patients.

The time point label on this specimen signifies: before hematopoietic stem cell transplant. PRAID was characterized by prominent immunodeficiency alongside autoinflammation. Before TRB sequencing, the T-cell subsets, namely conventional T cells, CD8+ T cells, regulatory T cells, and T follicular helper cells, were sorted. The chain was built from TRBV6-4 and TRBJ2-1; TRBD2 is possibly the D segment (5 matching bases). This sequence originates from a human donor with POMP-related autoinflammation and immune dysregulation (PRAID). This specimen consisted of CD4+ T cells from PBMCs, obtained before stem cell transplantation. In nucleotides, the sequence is TGTGCCAGCAGTGACTCTAGAGCCGGGGTGGATGAGCAGTTCTTC. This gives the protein CASSDSRAGVDEQFF.